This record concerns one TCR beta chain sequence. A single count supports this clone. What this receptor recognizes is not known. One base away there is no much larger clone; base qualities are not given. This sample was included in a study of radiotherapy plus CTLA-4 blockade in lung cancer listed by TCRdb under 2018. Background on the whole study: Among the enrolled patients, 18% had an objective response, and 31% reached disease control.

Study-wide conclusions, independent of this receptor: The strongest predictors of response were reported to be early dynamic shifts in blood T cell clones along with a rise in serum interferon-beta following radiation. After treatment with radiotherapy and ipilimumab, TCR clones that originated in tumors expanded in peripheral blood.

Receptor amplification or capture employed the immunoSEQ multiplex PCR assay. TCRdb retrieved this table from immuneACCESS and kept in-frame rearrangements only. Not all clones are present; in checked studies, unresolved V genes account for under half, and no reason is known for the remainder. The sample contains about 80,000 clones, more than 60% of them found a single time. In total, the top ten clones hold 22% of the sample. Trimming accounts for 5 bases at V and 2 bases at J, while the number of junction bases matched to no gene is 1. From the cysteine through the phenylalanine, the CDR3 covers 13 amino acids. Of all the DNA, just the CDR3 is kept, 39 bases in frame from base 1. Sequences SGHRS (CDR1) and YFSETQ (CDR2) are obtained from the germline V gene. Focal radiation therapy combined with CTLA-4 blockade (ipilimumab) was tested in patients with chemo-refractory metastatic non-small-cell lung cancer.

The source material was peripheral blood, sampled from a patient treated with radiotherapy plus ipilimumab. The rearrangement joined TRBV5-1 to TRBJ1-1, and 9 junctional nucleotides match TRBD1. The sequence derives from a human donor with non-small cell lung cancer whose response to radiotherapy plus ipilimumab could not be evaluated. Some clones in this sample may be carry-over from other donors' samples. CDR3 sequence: CASRTGGNTEAFF. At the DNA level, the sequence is TGCGCCAGCAGAACAGGGGGCAACACTGAAGCTTTCTTT.